This T cell receptor beta chain comes out of a study of CD4+ T cells in melanoma. Notes on the study in general: Reportedly, melanoma neoantigen-specific CD4+ T cells showed varied differentiation states. CD8+ T cell, macrophage and B cell function reportedly correlated with neoantigen-specific CD4+ T cells.

Profiling relied on immunoSEQ multiplex PCR, and the TCRdb table lists in-frame clones only, not all of them. In the table there are around 130,000 clones, approximately 91% of which are singletons. A note on this clone: The target antigen is unknown.

The CDR3 is made up of 14 amino acids. CDR1 and CDR2 from the germline V gene are KGHSH and LQKENI. The J segment lost 2 bases and the V segment lost 1 base, leaving 2 bases of the junction unmatched. The chain uses TRBV18 and TRBJ2-7, with 7 bases lining up with TRBD1. This sequence was found in a human donor with melanoma. DNA for the CDR3: TGTGCCAGCTCACCACTTCAGGGGGCCTACGAGCAGTACTTC. It is translated as CASSPLQGAYEQYF.